The entry below describes one T cell receptor beta chain. Its antigen is unidentified. This sample was taken from a study of CD8+ T cells in alopecia areata. General study findings and limits: Treatment with tofacitinib significantly lowered scalp clonality and reduced expanded CD8+ clones among the top 100.

Following RNA extraction, reverse transcription yielded cDNA that acted as the sequencing template. Measured with immunoSEQ multiplex PCR; TCRdb has only the in-frame clones, and not every one. The sample yields about 76,000 clones, around 66% seen once. The treatment: oral pan-JAK inhibitor, 5-10 mg twice daily. Trimming removed 0 bases from V and 8 bases from J; junction bases left unmatched: 6. Germline values: CDR1 MGHRA, CDR2 YSYEKL. The CDR3 is made up of 15 amino acids. The input for sequencing was CD8+ T cells sorted from blood, taken at week 24, from a patient treated with tofacitinib. The chain joins TRBV4-1 to TRBJ2-4; 8 bases map to TRBD1. This receptor was taken from a human donor with alopecia areata. The CDR3 DNA sequence: TGCGCCAGCAGCCAAGAAACAGGGGGTATGCACATTCAGTACTTC. It encodes CASSQETGGMHIQYF.